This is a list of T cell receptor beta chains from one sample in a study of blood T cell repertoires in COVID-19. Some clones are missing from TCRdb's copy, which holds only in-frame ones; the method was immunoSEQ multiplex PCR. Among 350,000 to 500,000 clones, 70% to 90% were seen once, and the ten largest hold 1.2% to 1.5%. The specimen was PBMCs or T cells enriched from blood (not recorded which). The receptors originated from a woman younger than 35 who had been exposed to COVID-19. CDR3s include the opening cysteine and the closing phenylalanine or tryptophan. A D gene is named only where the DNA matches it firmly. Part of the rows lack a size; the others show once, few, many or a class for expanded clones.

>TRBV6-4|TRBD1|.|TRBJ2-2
TGTGCCAGCAGTGAATCCGACAGGGACACCGGGGAGCTGTTTTTT
CASSESDRDTGELFF
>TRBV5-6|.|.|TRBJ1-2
TGTGCCAGCAGATTCACTGGCTATGGCTACACCTTC
CASRFTGYGYTF
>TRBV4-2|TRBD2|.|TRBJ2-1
TGTGCCAGCAGCCACGCCACGCGGGAGGGCATGTTGCTTTTCTTC
CASSHATREGMLLFF
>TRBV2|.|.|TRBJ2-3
TGTGCCAGCAAAGAGCGGCTCAGCACAGATACGCAGTATTTT
CASKERLSTDTQYF
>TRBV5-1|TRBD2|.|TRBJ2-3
TGCGCCAGCAGCCGCGGGGGACCCACAGATACGCAGTATTTT
CASSRGGPTDTQYF
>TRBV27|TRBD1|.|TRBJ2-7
TGTGCCAGCAGCCTCACAGGGGGCAGTTACGAGCAGTACTTC
CASSLTGGSYEQYF
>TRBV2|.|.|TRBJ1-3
TGTGCCAGCAGTGAGACAACCCGCTCTGGAAACACCATATATTTT
CASSETTRSGNTIYF
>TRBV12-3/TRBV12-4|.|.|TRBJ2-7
TGTGCCAGCAGTTTAGGAGGAATGGGCGAGCAGTACTTC
CASSLGGMGEQYF
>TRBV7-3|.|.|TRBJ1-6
TGTGCCAGCAGTCGGACCGGGACATATAATTCACCCCTCCACTTT
CASSRTGTYNSPLHF
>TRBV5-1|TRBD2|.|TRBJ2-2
TGCGCCAGCAGACCGGGACTAGCGGGAGGAGGCGGGGAGCTGTTTTTT
CASRPGLAGGGGELFF
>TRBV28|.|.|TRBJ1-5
TGTGCCAGCAGCCAAGGGGGGGGAGGGAGCAATCAGCCCCAGCATTTT
CASSQGGGGSNQPQHF
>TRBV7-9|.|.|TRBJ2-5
TGTGCCAGCAGCATTCTTGAGACCCAGTACTTC
CASSILETQYF
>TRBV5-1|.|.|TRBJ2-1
TGCGCCAGCAGCTTTTATACAGGGGAGGATGAGCAGTTCTTC
CASSFYTGEDEQFF
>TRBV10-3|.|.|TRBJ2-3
TGTGCCATCAGTTTTGGGGCCTCGGCAGATACGCAGTATTTT
CAISFGASADTQYF
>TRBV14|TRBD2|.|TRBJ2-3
TGTGCCAGCAGCCAAGTGGGGCTAGCGGGGGCCCATTTT
CASSQVGLAGAHF
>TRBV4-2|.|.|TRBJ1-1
TGTGCCAGCAGCCAAGATCAGGGCTGGTCCCTCAACACTGAAGCTTTCTTT
CASSQDQGWSLNTEAFF
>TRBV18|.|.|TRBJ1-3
TGTGCCAGCTCACCAGGGTCAGGAACCCCTCAAGGAAACACCATATATTTT
CASSPGSGTPQGNTIYF
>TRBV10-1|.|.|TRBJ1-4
TGCGCCAGCAGTGAGTCGAGGGTTGAAAAACTGTTTTTT
CASSESRVEKLFF
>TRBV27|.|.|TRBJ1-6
TGTGCCAGCAGTTATAAGCTTTTCTCCTATAATTCACCCCTCCACTTT
CASSYKLFSYNSPLHF
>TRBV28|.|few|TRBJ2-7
TGTGCCAGTTTAAAGGCGGGACGGTCGGGCGAGCAGTACTTC
CASLKAGRSGEQYF
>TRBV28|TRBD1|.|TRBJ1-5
TGTGCCAGCAGTTTATATGTGGCAGGGGGAATCAATAGCAATCAGCCCCAGCATTTT
CASSLYVAGGINSNQPQHF
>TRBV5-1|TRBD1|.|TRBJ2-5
TGCGCCAGCAGCGAAGGACAGGGGGCCGAGACCCAGTACTTC
CASSEGQGAETQYF
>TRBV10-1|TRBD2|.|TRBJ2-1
TGCGCCAGCAGAGAACTAGCGGGGGGATCCTACAATGAGCAGTTCTTC
CASRELAGGSYNEQFF
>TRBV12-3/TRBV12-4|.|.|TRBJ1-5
TGTGCCAGCAGTAATACAGGGAATCAGCCCCAGCATTTT
CASSNTGNQPQHF
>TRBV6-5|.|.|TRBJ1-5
TGTGCCAGCAGCGCGAACGAGCAGCCCCAGCATTTT
CASSANEQPQHF
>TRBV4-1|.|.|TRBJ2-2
TGCGCCAGCAGCTATGGCTCCTGGACTCAGAACACCGGGGAGCTGTTTTTT
CASSYGSWTQNTGELFF
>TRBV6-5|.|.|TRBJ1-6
TGTGCCAGCAGTTACCGGACAGATCTGGGGAATTCACCCCTCCACTTT
CASSYRTDLGNSPLHF
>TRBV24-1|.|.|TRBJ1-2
TGTGCCACCGGAGTCGCCAACTATGGCTACACCTTC
CATGVANYGYTF